The 28 T cell receptor beta chains below were found in one sample sequenced in a study of Graves' ophthalmopathy and Graves' hyperthyroidism. Researchers took RNA transcripts and amplified TCR beta CDR3 regions from them. The first round was an RT-PCR with HTBI primers, and the second round was a multiplex PCR. TCRdb reanalysed the multiplex PCR reads using MiXCR and keeps one entry per CDR3 protein. This sample yields about 210,000 distinct CDR3 sequences, of which around 30% are seen a single time; approximately 8.6% belongs to the top ten. Input material: peripheral blood. All receptors derive from a man between 50 and 59 years old with Graves' ophthalmopathy.

V gene TRBV6-1 combines with J gene TRBJ2-2, with D perhaps TRBD1 or TRBD2 (6 bases each). CDR3 length: 15 amino acids. CDR1 is MNHNS and CDR2 is SASEGT in the germline V gene. V was clipped by 5 bases and J by 1 base, with 11 bases between them. CDR3 nucleotide sequence: TGTGCCAGCAGTAAAGGGGGGAAGAACACCGGGGAGCTGTTTTTT. This gives the protein CASSKGGKNTGELFF.

The genes are TRBV30 and TRBJ2-5, with D perhaps matching TRBD2 (6 bases). The CDR3 covers 14 residues. Germline-derived CDR1 and CDR2 are GTSNPN and SVGIG (reference sequence). V was clipped by 1 base and J by 5 bases, with 14 bases between them. CDR3 bases: TGTGCCTGGAGTGCGGGAGAGGGACGGGAGACCCAGTACTTC. Protein sequence: CAWSAGEGRETQYF.

In its sample, this clonotype was seen many times. J is TRBJ2-5 and V is TRBV28, with a possible D match to TRBD1 (7 bases). Germline CDR1 reads MDHEN; CDR2 reads SYDVKM. With 7 bases removed from V and 4 bases from J, the gap between germline ends came to 22 bases. This CDR3 is 16 amino acids long. In nucleotides, the CDR3 is TGTGCCAGCAAGGGGGCTAGCGCCCTTTTAGGAGAGACCCAGTACTTC. Protein product: CASKGASALLGETQYF.

The sample holds many counts of this clonotype. V gene TRBV28 combines with J gene TRBJ2-6; unclear D gene. V was clipped by 4 bases and J by 0 bases, with 7 bases between them. The germline V gene has CDR1 MDHEN and CDR2 SYDVKM. The CDR3 sequence is 15 residues long. The CDR3 loop is CASSSATSGANVLTF. Here the CDR3 DNA reads TGTGCCAGCAGTTCTGCAACCTCTGGGGCCAACGTCCTGACTTTC.

This clonotype has a single count. CDR3 nucleotide sequence: TGTGCCAGCACCGACCGGGTAGGGGCGGGGGTTACGAACACTGAAGCTTTCTTT. Encoded protein: CASTDRVGAGVTNTEAFF. This chain connects TRBV6-2 or TRBV6-3 to TRBJ1-1; tentatively, D is TRBD1 (5 bases). The CDR3 spans 18 residues. Germline V CDR1 and CDR2: MNHEY, SVGEGT. Trimming pared 7 bases from V and 1 base from J, leaving 25 bases between.

This clonotype came up many times. The chain has TRBV12-3 or TRBV12-4 and TRBJ1-1; the D is unclear. This CDR3 has 14 residues. Trimming pared 6 bases from V and 5 bases from J, leaving 16 bases between. The CDR3 protein is CASSPTTGSTEAFF. The CDR3, as DNA: TGTGCCAGCAGCCCCACAACCGGTAGTACTGAAGCTTTCTTT.

Ten or more counts support this clonotype. The CDR3 DNA reads TGTGCCAGCAGGAGAGACGTTAACTATGGCTACACCTTC. The encoded protein is CASRRDVNYGYTF. V is TRBV7-2 and J is TRBJ1-2; D unclear. Per germline, CDR1 SGHTA and CDR2 FQGNSA. Trimming cost V 6 bases and J 1 base, with 9 bases left between them. This CDR3 has 13 amino acids.

In this sample, this clonotype turned up many times. CDR3 region: CASRETGGYEQYF. In DNA, the CDR3 is TGTGCCAGCAGGGAGACAGGGGGCTACGAGCAGTACTTC. The chain is built from TRBV7-2 and TRBJ2-7, with TRBD1 matching 9 bases. CDR1 SGHTA and CDR2 FQGNSA come from the germline V gene. The CDR3 is 13 residues long. V was clipped by 6 bases and J by 3 bases; unmatched bases: 3.

This clonotype was seen at least ten times. The conserved closing phenylalanine or tryptophan is absent in this CDR3, likely reflecting a read error. This chain uses TRBV18 with TRBJ2-5; 9 nucleotides line up with TRBD2. The length of the CDR3 is 16 residues. CDR1 KGHSH and CDR2 LQKENI come from the germline V gene. J was trimmed by 2 bases and V by 3 bases; bases with no gene match: 7. For the CDR3, the DNA is TGTGCCAGCTCACCGGTCATAGCGGGAGAGCAAGAGACCCAGTACCTC. It translates to CASSPVIAGEQETQYL.

The chain links TRBV5-1 to TRBJ1-5; the D gene is possibly TRBD1 (6 bases). CDR1 is SGHRS and CDR2 is YFSETQ in the germline V gene. V was pared by 0 bases and J by 1 base, with 8 bases between. The CDR3 length is 15 residues. CDR3 amino acids: CASSLEQGSNQPQHF. CDR3 coding DNA: TGCGCCAGCAGCTTGGAACAGGGAAGCAATCAGCCCCAGCATTTT.

This clonotype came up a few times. The chain employs TRBV12-3 or TRBV12-4 and TRBJ2-7; D not resolved. V was pared by 5 bases and J by 0 bases, with 8 bases between. The CDR3 is made up of 13 amino acids. CDR3 nucleotides: TGTGCCAGCAGTCGACTTAGCTCCTACGAGCAGTACTTC. This gives the protein CASSRLSSYEQYF.

In its sample, this clonotype was seen many times. This chain uses TRBV28 with TRBJ1-1; D may be TRBD1 (6 bases). The CDR3 has 11 amino acids. Per germline, CDR1 MDHEN and CDR2 SYDVKM. The CDR3 region is CGARGNTEAFF. The CDR3 DNA follows: TGTGGGGCCAGGGGGAACACTGAAGCTTTCTTT.

In this sample, this clonotype turned up a few times. The CDR3 spells CASSFGQDGYTGELFF. CDR3 nucleotides: TGTGCCAGCAGTTTCGGACAGGACGGGTACACCGGGGAGCTGTTTTTT. This sequence joins TRBV12-3 or TRBV12-4 and TRBJ2-2; TRBD1 agrees at 7 bases. V dropped 3 bases and J dropped 3; count of bases not matched to a gene: 7. The CDR3 consists of 16 residues.

This clonotype was counted many times. The V call is TRBV20-1, the J call TRBJ1-5; 7 nucleotides line up with TRBD1. The CDR3 totals 13 residues. V trimming: 6 bases; J trimming: 4 bases; junction bases outside the gene matches: 6. Germline V gives CDR1 DFQATT, CDR2 SNEGSKA (reference sequence). Here the CDR3 reads CSAMGQQNQPQHF. The CDR3 DNA is TGCAGTGCCATGGGACAGCAGAATCAGCCCCAGCATTTT.

This clonotype has ten or more counts. This chain joins TRBV12-3 or TRBV12-4 and TRBJ1-2; 7 nucleotides agree with TRBD1. V trimming: 3 bases; J trimming: 2 bases; junction bases outside the gene matches: 12. This CDR3 contains 17 residues. CDR3 coding DNA: TGTGCCAGCAGTTTCGGATTAGACAGGGAGGGAAACTATGGCTACACCTTC. Its protein product is CASSFGLDREGNYGYTF.

This clonotype was detected many times. The V and J genes are TRBV19 and TRBJ1-6; 10 bases match TRBD1. The V and J ends lost 5 bases and 9 bases, in that order; junction bases with no gene match: 7. CDR1 is LNHDA and CDR2 is SQIVND in the germline V gene (reference sequence). This CDR3 region has 15 residues. This CDR3 is CASSPQGQGTSPLHF. CDR3 DNA sequence: TGTGCCAGTAGTCCTCAGGGACAGGGGACTTCACCCCTCCACTTT.

The table lists this clonotype with many counts. The chain has TRBV4-3 and TRBJ2-7; D not certain. The ends were cut back, 4 bases at V and 4 bases at J, with 11 bases in the middle. Per germline, CDR1 LGHNA and CDR2 YSLEER. This CDR3 has 13 amino acids. CDR3 in amino acids: CASSPRIGYEQYF. The CDR3, as DNA: TGCGCCAGCAGCCCCCGAATTGGGTACGAGCAGTACTTC.

This clonotype has at least ten counts. The rearrangement links TRBV6-2 or TRBV6-3 to TRBJ2-3; weak D call: TRBD1 (5 bases). The V end lost 10 bases, the J end lost 5 bases, and 10 bases lay between the germline ends. The CDR3 extends over 11 amino acids. The germline CDR1 and CDR2 sequences are MNHEY and SVGEGT. The CDR3 protein is CATDQGDTQYF. The CDR3 nucleotides read TGTGCCACTGATCAGGGAGATACGCAGTATTTT.

This clonotype has at least ten counts. The chain has TRBV25-1 and TRBJ1-1; D not resolved. The CDR3 spans 14 residues. V was cut by 2 bases and J by 10 bases, with 17 bases left in between. Germline V gene sequence: CDR1 MGHDK, CDR2 SYGVNS. The CDR3 bases are TGTGCCAGCAGTGAAATAGGCCTCCTAATCGGAGCTTTCTTT. This sequence encodes CASSEIGLLIGAFF.

The V call is TRBV6-2 or TRBV6-3, the J call TRBJ2-5, with TRBD2 matching 10 bases. The CDR3 spans 16 residues. Germline V CDR1 and CDR2: MNHEY, SVGEGT. Unmatched junction bases numbered 7, after V lost 5 bases and J lost 1 base. The CDR3 spells CASSRLLAGIQETQYF. The CDR3 nucleotides are TGTGCCAGCAGTCGACTACTAGCGGGGATCCAAGAGACCCAGTACTTC.

The table lists this clonotype with many counts. A much more abundant neighbour one base away suggests this may be a read error. The V call is TRBV20-1, the J call TRBJ2-7, with D possibly TRBD2 on 6 matching bases. Germline V gives CDR1 DFQATT, CDR2 SNEGSKA (reference sequence). The CDR3 totals 14 residues. The chain's CDR3 is CSAYPEGRSYEQCF. The CDR3 bases are TGCAGTGCCTACCCGGAGGGACGGTCCTACGAGCAGTGCTTC.

This clonotype has at least ten counts. The genes are TRBV5-1 and TRBJ1-1; D unresolved. CDR1 is SGHRS and CDR2 is YFSETQ in the germline V gene. V shed 0 bases and J shed 0 bases, with 15 bases lying between them. This CDR3 contains 17 residues. CDR3 coding DNA: TGCGCCAGCAGCTTGGAGTTAACAGCTAGAATGAACACTGAAGCTTTCTTT. Its translation is CASSLELTARMNTEAFF.

This clonotype was seen a handful of times. The gene calls are TRBV6-2 or TRBV6-3 and TRBJ1-5; tentatively, D is TRBD1 (5 bases). This CDR3 spans 18 amino acids. Germline loops: CDR1 MNHEY, CDR2 SVGEGT. Trimming cost V 0 bases and J 0 bases, with 15 bases left between them. The DNA for the CDR3 is TGTGCCAGCAGTTACTCGACGTGGGGCAGTACTAGCAATCAGCCCCAGCATTTT. Its protein is CASSYSTWGSTSNQPQHF.

This rearrangement joins TRBV6-5 to TRBJ2-5; no clear D. The CDR3 totals 14 residues. Trimming left V 4 bases short and J 5 bases short, with 14 bases between. Looked up from germline, CDR1 is MNHEY and CDR2 is SVGAGI. CDR3 nucleotides: TGTGCCAGCAGTTTAGTAGTTGGCTGGGAGACCCAGTACTTC. Its protein product is CASSLVVGWETQYF.

Here the CDR3 reads CASRDGTGQETQYF. The CDR3 DNA follows: TGTGCCAGCAGAGACGGGACGGGGCAAGAGACCCAGTACTTC. This chain connects TRBV28 to TRBJ2-5; D may be TRBD1 or TRBD2 (5 bases each). Germline V gene sequence: CDR1 MDHEN, CDR2 SYDVKM. This CDR3 has 14 amino acids. Trimming took 6 bases from V and 2 from J, leaving 13 bases between them.

This clonotype was found many times. The gene calls are TRBV6-1 and TRBJ2-7; 10 bases match TRBD2. Germline V gives CDR1 MNHNS, CDR2 SASEGT. The CDR3 consists of 15 residues. V lost 2 bases, J lost 2 bases, and 3 bases stayed unmatched. CDR3 loop: CASSEIAGGTYEQYF. CDR3 sequence (DNA): TGTGCCAGCAGTGAAATAGCGGGAGGTACCTACGAGCAGTACTTC.

The chain is built from TRBV11-2 and TRBJ2-2; TRBD1 is a possible D gene (6 bases). The germline CDR1 and CDR2 sequences are SGHAT and FQNNGV. Trimming took 3 bases from V and 7 from J, leaving 12 bases between them. There are 14 residues in the CDR3. The CDR3 bases are TGTGCCAGCAGCTTCCTGGGGGCCGGCGGGGAGCTGTTTTTT. The encoded protein is CASSFLGAGGELFF. The entire variable domain, with the rest obtained from reference TRBV11-2 and TRBJ2-2, is as follows: EAGVAQSPRYKIIEKRQSVAFWCNPISGHATLYWYQQILGQGPKLLIQFQNNGVVDDSQLPKDRFSAERLKGVDSTLKIQPAKLEDSAVYLCASSFLGAGGELFFGEGSRLTVL.

V is TRBV2 and J is TRBJ2-5, with 11 bases identical to TRBD2. The V gene end was trimmed by 5 bases and the J gene end by 2 bases; junction bases not matched to a gene: 4. Germline V gene sequence: CDR1 SNHLY, CDR2 FYNNEI. The CDR3 covers 15 residues. CDR3 in amino acids: CASSLLAGEQETQYF. The CDR3 DNA is TGTGCCAGCAGTCTACTAGCGGGGGAACAAGAGACCCAGTACTTC.